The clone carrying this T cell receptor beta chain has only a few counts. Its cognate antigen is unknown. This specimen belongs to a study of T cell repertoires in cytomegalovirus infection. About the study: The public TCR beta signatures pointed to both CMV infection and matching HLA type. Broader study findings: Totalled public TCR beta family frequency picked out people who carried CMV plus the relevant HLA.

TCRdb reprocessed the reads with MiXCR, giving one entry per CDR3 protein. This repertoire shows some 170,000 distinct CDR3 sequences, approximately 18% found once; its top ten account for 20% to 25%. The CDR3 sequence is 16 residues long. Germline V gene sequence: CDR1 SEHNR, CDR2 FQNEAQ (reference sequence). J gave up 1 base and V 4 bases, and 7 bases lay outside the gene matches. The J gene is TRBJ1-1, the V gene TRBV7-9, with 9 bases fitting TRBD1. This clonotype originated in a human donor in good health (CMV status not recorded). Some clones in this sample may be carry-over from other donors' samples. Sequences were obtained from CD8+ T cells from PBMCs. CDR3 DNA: TGTGCCAGCAGCTCTCCGGGACAGGGAGGGAACACTGAAGCTTTCTTT. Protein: CASSSPGQGGNTEAFF.